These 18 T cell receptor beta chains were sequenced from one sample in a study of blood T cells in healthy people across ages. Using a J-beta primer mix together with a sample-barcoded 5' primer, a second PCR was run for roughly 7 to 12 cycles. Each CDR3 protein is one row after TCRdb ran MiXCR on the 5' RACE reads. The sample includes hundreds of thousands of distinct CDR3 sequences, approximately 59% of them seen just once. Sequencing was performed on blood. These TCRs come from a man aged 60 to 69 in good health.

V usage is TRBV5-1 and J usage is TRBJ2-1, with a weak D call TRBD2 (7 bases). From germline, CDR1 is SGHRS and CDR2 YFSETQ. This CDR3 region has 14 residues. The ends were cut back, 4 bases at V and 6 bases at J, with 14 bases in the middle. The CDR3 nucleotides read TGCGCCAGCAGCGTAGGGGGGGGTGCCAATGAGCAGTTCTTC. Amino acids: CASSVGGGANEQFF.

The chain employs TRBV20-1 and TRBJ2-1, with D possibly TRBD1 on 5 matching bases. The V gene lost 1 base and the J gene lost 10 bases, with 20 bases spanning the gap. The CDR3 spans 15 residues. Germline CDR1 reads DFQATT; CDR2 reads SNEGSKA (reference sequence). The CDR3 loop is CSARGLDTVSSEQFF. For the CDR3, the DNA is TGCAGTGCTAGAGGTCTGGACACCGTGTCGAGCGAGCAGTTCTTC.

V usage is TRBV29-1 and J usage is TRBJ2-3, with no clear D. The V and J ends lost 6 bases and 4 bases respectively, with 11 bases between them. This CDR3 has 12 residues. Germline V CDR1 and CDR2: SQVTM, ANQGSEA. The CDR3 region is CSVDRVSDTQYF. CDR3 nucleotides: TGCAGCGTCGACCGAGTCTCAGATACGCAGTATTTT.

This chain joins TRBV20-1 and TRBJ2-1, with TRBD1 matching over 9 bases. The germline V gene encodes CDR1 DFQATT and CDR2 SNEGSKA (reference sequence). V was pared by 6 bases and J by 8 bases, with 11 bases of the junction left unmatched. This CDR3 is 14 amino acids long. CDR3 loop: CSATPGQGGYEQFF. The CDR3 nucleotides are TGCAGTGCCACACCGGGACAGGGAGGATATGAGCAGTTCTTC.

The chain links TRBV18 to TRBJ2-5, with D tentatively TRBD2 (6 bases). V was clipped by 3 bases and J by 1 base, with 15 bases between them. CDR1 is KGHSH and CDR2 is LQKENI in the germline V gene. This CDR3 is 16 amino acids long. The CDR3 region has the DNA TGTGCCAGCTCACCTTTGGGCGGGACTCGCCAAGAGACCCAGTACTTC. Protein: CASSPLGGTRQETQYF.

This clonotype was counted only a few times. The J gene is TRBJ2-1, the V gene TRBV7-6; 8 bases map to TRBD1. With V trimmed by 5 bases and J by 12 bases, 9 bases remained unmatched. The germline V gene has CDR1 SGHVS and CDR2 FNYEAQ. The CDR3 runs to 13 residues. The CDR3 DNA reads TGTGCCAGCAGCCCTCTCGGACAGGGACGGCAGTTCTTC. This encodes CASSPLGQGRQFF.

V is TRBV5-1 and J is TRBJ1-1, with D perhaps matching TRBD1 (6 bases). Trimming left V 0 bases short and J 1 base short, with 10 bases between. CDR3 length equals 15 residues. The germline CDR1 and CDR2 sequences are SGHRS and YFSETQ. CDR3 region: CASSLEGVTNTEAFF. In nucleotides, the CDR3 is TGCGCCAGCAGCTTGGAGGGGGTGACGAACACTGAAGCTTTCTTT. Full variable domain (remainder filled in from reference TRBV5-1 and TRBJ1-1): KAGVTQTPRYLIKTRGQQVTLSCSPISGHRSVSWYQQTPGQGLQFLFEYFSETQRNKGNFPGRFSGRQFSNSRSEMNVSTLELGDSALYLCASSLEGVTNTEAFFGQGTRLTVV.

For the CDR3, the DNA is TGCGCCAGCAGCTTGCGGCTTGCGGAACTTCAAGAGACCCAGTACTTC. It encodes CASSLRLAELQETQYF. The chain combines TRBV5-1 with TRBJ2-7; D not certain. The J call may be incorrect, as the DNA end agrees better with TRBJ2-5. Germline assignment: CDR1 SGHRS and CDR2 YFSETQ. This CDR3 has 16 amino acids.

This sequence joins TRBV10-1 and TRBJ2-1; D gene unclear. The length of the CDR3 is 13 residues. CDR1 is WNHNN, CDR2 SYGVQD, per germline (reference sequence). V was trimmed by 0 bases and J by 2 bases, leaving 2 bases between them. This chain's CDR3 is CASSESTYNEQFF. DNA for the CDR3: TGCGCCAGCAGTGAGTCCACCTACAATGAGCAGTTCTTC.

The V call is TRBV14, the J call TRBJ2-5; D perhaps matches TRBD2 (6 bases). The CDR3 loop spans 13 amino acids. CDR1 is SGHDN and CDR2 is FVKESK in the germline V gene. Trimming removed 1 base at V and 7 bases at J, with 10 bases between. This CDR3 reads CASSQVGGRTQYF. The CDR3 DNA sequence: TGTGCCAGCAGCCAAGTGGGGGGTAGGACCCAGTACTTC.

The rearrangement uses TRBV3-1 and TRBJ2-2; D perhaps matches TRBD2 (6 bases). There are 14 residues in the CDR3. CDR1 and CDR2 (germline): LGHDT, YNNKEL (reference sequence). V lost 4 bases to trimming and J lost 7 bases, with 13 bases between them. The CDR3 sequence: CASSPLTGVGELFF. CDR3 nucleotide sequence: TGTGCCAGCAGCCCCCTAACGGGGGTCGGGGAGCTGTTTTTT.

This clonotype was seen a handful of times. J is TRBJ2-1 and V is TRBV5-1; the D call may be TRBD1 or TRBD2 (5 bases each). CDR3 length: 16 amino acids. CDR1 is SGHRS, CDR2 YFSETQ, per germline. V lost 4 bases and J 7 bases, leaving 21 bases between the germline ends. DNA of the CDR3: TGCGCCAGCAGCAGGGACCCGAATCGCCGCTATAATGAGCAGTTCTTC. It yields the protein CASSRDPNRRYNEQFF. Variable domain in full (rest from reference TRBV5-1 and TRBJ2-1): KAGVTQTPRYLIKTRGQQVTLSCSPISGHRSVSWYQQTPGQGLQFLFEYFSETQRNKGNFPGRFSGRQFSNSRSEMNVSTLELGDSALYLCASSRDPNRRYNEQFFGPGTRLTVL.

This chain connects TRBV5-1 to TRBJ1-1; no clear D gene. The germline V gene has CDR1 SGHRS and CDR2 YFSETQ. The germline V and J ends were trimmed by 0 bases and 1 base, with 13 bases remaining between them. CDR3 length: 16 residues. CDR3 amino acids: CASSLALLSGNTEAFF. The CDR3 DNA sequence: TGCGCCAGCAGCTTGGCTCTCCTCTCGGGGAACACTGAAGCTTTCTTT.

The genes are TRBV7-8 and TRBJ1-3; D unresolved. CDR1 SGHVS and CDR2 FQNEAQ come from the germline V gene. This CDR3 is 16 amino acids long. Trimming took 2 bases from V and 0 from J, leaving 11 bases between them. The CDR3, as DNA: TGTGCCAGCAGCTTATTCGGCAGACTCTCTGGAAACACCATATATTTT. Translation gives CASSLFGRLSGNTIYF.

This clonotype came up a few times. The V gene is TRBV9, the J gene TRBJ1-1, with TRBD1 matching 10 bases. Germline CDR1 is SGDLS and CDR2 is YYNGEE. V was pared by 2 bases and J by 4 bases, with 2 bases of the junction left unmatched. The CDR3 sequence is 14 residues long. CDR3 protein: CASSVGQGGTEAFF. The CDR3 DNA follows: TGTGCCAGCAGCGTCGGACAGGGGGGCACTGAAGCTTTCTTT.

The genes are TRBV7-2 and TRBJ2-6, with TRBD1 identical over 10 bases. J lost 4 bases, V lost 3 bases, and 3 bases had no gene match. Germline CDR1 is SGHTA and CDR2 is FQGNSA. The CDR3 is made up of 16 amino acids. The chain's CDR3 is CASSFRQGAGANVLTF. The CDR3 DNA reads TGTGCCAGCAGCTTCAGACAGGGGGCCGGGGCCAACGTCCTGACTTTC.

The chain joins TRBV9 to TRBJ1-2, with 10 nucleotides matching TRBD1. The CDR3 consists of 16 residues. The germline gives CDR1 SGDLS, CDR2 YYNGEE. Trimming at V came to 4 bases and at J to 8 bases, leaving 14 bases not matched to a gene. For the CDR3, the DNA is TGTGCCAGCAGCCTCCGGGACAGGGGCCTTAAATCCGGCTACACCTTC. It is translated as CASSLRDRGLKSGYTF. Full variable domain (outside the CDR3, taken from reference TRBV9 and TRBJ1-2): DSGVTQTPKHLITATGQRVTLRCSPRSGDLSVYWYQQSLDQGLQFLIQYYNGEERAKGNILERFSAQQFPDLHSELNLSSLELGDSALYFCASSLRDRGLKSGYTFGSGTRLTVV.

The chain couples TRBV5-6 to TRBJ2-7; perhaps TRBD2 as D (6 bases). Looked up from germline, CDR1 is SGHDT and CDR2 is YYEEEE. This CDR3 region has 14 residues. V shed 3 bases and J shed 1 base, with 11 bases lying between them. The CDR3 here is CASSSPRGSYEQYF. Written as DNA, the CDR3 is TGTGCCAGCAGCTCTCCTCGGGGGTCCTACGAGCAGTACTTC.